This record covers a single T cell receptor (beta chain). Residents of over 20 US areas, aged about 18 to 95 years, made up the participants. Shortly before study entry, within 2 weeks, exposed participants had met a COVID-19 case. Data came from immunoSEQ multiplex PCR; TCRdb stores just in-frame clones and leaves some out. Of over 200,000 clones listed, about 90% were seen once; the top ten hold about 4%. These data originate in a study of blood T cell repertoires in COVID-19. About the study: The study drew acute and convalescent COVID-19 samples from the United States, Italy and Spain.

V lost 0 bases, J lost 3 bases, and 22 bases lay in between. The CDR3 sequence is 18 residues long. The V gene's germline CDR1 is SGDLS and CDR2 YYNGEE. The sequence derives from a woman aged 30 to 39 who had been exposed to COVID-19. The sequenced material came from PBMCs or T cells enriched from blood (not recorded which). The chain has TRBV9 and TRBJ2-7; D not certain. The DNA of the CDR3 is TGTGCCAGCAGCGTAGGACTCTCTGAACTCCCCCTAATCTACGAGCAGTACTTC. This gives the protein CASSVGLSELPLIYEQYF.